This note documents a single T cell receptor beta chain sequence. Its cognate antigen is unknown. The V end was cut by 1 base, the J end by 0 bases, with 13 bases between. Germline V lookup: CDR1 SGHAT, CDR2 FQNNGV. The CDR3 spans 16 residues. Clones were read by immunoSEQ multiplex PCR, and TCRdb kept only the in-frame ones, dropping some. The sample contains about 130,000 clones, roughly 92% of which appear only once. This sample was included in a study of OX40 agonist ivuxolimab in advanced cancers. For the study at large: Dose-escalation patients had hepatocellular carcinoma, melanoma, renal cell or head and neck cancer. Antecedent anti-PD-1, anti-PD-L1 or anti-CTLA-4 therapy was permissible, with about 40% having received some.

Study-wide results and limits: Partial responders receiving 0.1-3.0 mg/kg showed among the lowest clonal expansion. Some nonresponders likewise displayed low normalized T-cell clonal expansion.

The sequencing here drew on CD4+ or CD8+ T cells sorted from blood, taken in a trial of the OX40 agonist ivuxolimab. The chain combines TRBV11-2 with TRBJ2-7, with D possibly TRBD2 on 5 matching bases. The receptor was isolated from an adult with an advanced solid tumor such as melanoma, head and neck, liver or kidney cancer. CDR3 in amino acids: CASSLAPAESSYEQYF. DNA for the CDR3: TGTGCCAGCAGCTTAGCCCCAGCGGAGAGCTCCTACGAGCAGTACTTC.